This T cell receptor (beta chain) is from a study of beta chain features in type 1 diabetes. What was sequenced were expressed TCRB transcripts, since all of the isolated RNA had been reverse transcribed. Repertoires were generated with immunoSEQ multiplex PCR, while TCRdb's copy carries only in-frame clones and drops some. The sample lists 250,000 to 400,000 clones, 14% seen once, with about 6.7% in the top ten. The CDR3 is 13 residues long. V dropped 3 bases and J dropped 5 bases, with 8 bases sitting between them. CDR1 SNHLY and CDR2 FYNNEI come from the germline V gene. This clone was seen more than once but under ten times. As yet, its antigen is unknown. At the DNA level, this CDR3 is encoded by other sequences in the same sample as well. Broader study findings: TCRB CDR3s from Type 1 diabetes patients were moderately but significantly shorter in all four CD4+ subsets. TCRB rearrangement may or may not be influenced by HLA type; here this remained unresolved.

The sequenced material came from central memory CD4+ T cells from blood. This sequence was found in a man aged 25-45 years in good health. The chain uses TRBV2 and TRBJ1-5; no reliable D call. This CDR3 reads CASSEEVDQPQHF. The CDR3 nucleotides read TGTGCCAGCAGTGAGGAGGTCGATCAGCCCCAGCATTTT.